Presented here are 6 T cell receptor beta chains from one specimen sequenced in a study of CD8+CD57+ T cells in acquired aplastic anemia. TCR beta VDJ and CDR3 profiles were obtained from a genomic DNA template. TCRdb reprocessed the reads via MiXCR and lists one record per CDR3 protein. Of approximately 150,000 distinct CDR3 sequences listed, 71% are singletons. CD8+CD57+ cell expansion had been shown by flow cytometry in patients chosen for sequencing. Sequencing input: sorted CD4+, CD8+, or CD8+CD57+ T cells (not recorded which) from PBMCs. The receptors come from a human donor with aplastic anemia.

This clonotype was recorded a few times. The chain has TRBV7-3 and TRBJ1-6; D gene unclear. This CDR3 comprises 14 residues. Germline lookup yields CDR1 SGHTA and CDR2 FQGTGA. V was clipped by 5 bases and J by 7 bases, with 12 bases between them. CDR3 amino acids: CASSESPQNSPLHF. The CDR3 DNA is TGTGCCAGCAGCGAAAGCCCGCAGAATTCACCCCTCCACTTT. Looking up the rest from reference TRBV7-3 and TRBJ1-6 gives the full variable domain: GAGVSQTPSNKVTEKGKYVELRCDPISGHTALYWYRQSLGQGPEFLIYFQGTGAADDSGLPNDRFFAVRPEGSVSTLKIQRTERGDSAVYLCASSESPQNSPLHFGNGTRLTVT.

The chain couples TRBV29-1 to TRBJ2-5, with a weak D call TRBD1 (7 bases). The V gene's germline CDR1 is SQVTM and CDR2 ANQGSEA. The CDR3 spans 18 residues. The V gene lost 4 bases and the J gene lost 5 bases, with 29 bases spanning the gap. CDR3 sequence: CSVGPQRRGLGSLETQYF. CDR3 nucleotides: TGCAGCGTTGGCCCCCAGAGGAGGGGGCTGGGGTCGTTGGAGACCCAGTACTTC.

The V gene is TRBV7-9, the J gene TRBJ2-1, with 9 bases fitting TRBD2. CDR1 SEHNR and CDR2 FQNEAQ come from the germline V gene (reference sequence). CDR3 length: 17 residues. The V segment lost 5 bases and the J segment 3 bases; nucleotides outside the gene matches: 11. The CDR3 DNA reads TGTGCCAGCAGCCCCCCCCCTAGACTAGCGGTCTACAATGAGCAGTTCTTC. Protein: CASSPPPRLAVYNEQFF.

Worth noting for this clonotype: Germline and junction disagree at one end, which may indicate a read error. CDR3 bases: TGCGCCAGCAGCTCTCAGTCTACTAACAATGAGCAGTTCTTC. Protein product: CASSSQSTNNEQFF. The V gene is TRBV9, the J gene TRBJ2-1; D is unresolved. This CDR3 spans 14 amino acids. The germline CDR1 and CDR2 sequences are SGDLS and YYNGEE.

Comment on this clonotype: The junction does not match germline at one end; this may be a read error. The chain is built from TRBV7-2 and TRBJ2-1, with D possibly TRBD2 on 5 matching bases. Germline assignment: CDR1 SGHTA and CDR2 FQGNSA. The CDR3 loop spans 16 amino acids. This CDR3 is CASSLILGLGGNEHFF. The CDR3 coding sequence is TGTGCCAGCAGCTTAATTTTAGGCCTAGGAGGTAATGAGCATTTCTTC.

The chain joins TRBV10-3 to TRBJ1-5; tentative D call: TRBD1 (5 bases). Trimming left V 11 bases short and J 1 base short, with 18 bases between. The CDR3 has 15 residues. CDR1 is ENHRY and CDR2 is SYGVKD in the germline V gene. The CDR3 region is CASKTGPESNQPQHF. Written as DNA, the CDR3 is TGTGCCTCCAAAACGGGGCCGGAGAGCAATCAGCCCCAGCATTTT.